The source of this TCR beta chain is a study of blood T cell repertoires in COVID-19. Whole-study context: Sources were T cells, B-cell-depleted T cells, or PBMCs; the material itself was cDNA or gDNA.

Only in-frame clones appear in the TCRdb table, and some are missing; sequencing was by immunoSEQ multiplex PCR. In the table there are 240,000 or so clones, around 87% of which are singletons. The ends were cut back, 0 bases at V and 5 bases at J, with 7 bases in the middle. Germline lookup yields CDR1 MNHEY and CDR2 SVGAGI. The CDR3 spans 14 residues. The study recruited people aged about 18 to 90 years across around 23 US areas. Participants' own reports of clinical history determined their cohort assignment. Sequenced material: PBMCs or T cells enriched from blood (not recorded which). This chain uses TRBV6-5 with TRBJ2-2; D is undetermined. The receptor was derived from a woman aged 40 to 55 with acute COVID-19. The CDR3 loop is CASSYSAGTGELFF. As DNA, the CDR3 is TGTGCCAGCAGTTACTCGGCCGGGACCGGGGAGCTGTTTTTT.